A single sample is the source of the 4 T cell receptor beta chains below, sequenced in a study of human T cells and chemical hapten exposure. Total RNA came from unfractionated whole blood. TCRdb re-derived calls from the 5' RACE reads in MiXCR, one entry per CDR3 protein. The sample comprises 65,000 to 95,000 distinct CDR3 sequences, roughly 8.4% of which are singletons, and 2% to 2.5% rests with the top ten. The receptors shown here come from a male donor in good health.

This clonotype was seen more than once but under ten times. V is TRBV12-3 or TRBV12-4 and J is TRBJ2-7; perhaps TRBD2 as D (6 bases). V was trimmed by 8 bases and J by 7 bases, leaving 18 bases between them. This CDR3 comprises 13 residues. The CDR3 sequence is CASGTGGSSEQYF. The DNA of the CDR3 is TGTGCCAGCGGAACCGGAGGGTCTTCGGAGCAGTACTTC.

This clonotype was counted many times. V and J are TRBV7-9 and TRBJ2-7, with 8 nucleotides matching TRBD1. The CDR3 is 15 amino acids. CDR1 and CDR2 (germline): SEHNR, FQNEAQ (reference sequence). V trimming: 3 bases; J trimming: 0 bases; junction bases outside the gene matches: 4. The CDR3 DNA reads TGTGCCAGCAGCTTGGGACAGGTGAGCTCCTACGAGCAGTACTTC. Residues: CASSLGQVSSYEQYF.

The table lists this clonotype with many counts. The chain links TRBV9 to TRBJ1-1; no definite D call. V was shortened by 0 bases and J by 0 bases, with 9 bases between the two germline ends. Germline V gene lookup returns CDR1 SGDLS and CDR2 YYNGEE. This CDR3 region has 15 residues. The CDR3 loop reads CASSVGQEMNTEAFF. DNA for the CDR3: TGTGCCAGCAGCGTAGGCCAGGAGATGAACACTGAAGCTTTCTTT.

This clonotype was observed many times. The chain combines TRBV6-5 with TRBJ1-4; 9 bases match TRBD1. Germline V lookup: CDR1 MNHEY, CDR2 SVGAGI. There are 15 residues in the CDR3. V lost 5 bases to trimming and J lost 0 bases; unmatched junction nucleotides: 1. In nucleotides, the CDR3 is TGTGCCAGCAGTCGACAGGGGGCAACTAATGAAAAACTGTTTTTT. As protein: CASSRQGATNEKLFF.